In its sample, the clone carrying this T cell receptor (beta chain) was seen a few times. This sample stems from a study of blood T cell repertoires in COVID-19. In the study overall: Whether acute or convalescent, the COVID-19 samples came from the United States, Italy and Spain. Sources were T cells, B-cell-depleted T cells, or PBMCs; the material itself was cDNA or gDNA.

Authors' methods: Amplifying reference gene primers gave estimates of nucleated cell counts. The assay was immunoSEQ multiplex PCR, and TCRdb's table has in-frame clones only and misses some. The V and J calls and clone size are taken from that table; D and trimming were inferred from the DNA. The sample includes about 80,000 clones, roughly 78% seen only once; the top ten take around a fifth. Specimen: peripheral blood. The origin of this receptor is a human donor in a cohort sampled during active COVID-19.

The DNA of the CDR3 is TGTGCCAGCAGTCGAGGGCTCTCTAATGAAAAACTGTTTTTT. This gives the protein CASSRGLSNEKLFF. The chain is built from TRBV3-1 (or the pseudogene TRBV3-2) and TRBJ1-4; D ambiguous. The V end was cut by 6 bases, the J end by 3 bases, with 11 bases between. The length of the CDR3 is 14 residues. Germline assignment: CDR1 LGHDT and CDR2 YNNKEL (reference sequence).